Shown below are 18 T cell receptor beta chains from a single sample sequenced in a study of T cell changes during pregnancy in multiple sclerosis. Sequencing was performed with immunoSEQ multiplex PCR; in TCRdb, only in-frame clones are kept and a portion is missing. The sample shows roughly 65,000 clones, 91% of them seen only once. Sample: peripheral blood, taken in the third trimester of pregnancy. These receptors were collected from a female donor in good health, enrolled as a control in a pregnancy study.

The table lists this clone with a count of one. The chain combines TRBV5-1 with TRBJ1-4; 10 bases align to TRBD1. The CDR3 has 17 residues. Germline trimming cut 1 base from V and 7 bases from J; bases unmatched to any gene: 10. Germline CDR1 and CDR2: SGHRS and YFSETQ. The CDR3 DNA reads TGCGCCAGCAGCTTGCGGGGACAGGGGTTTCAAGGTGAAAAACTGTTTTTT. This encodes CASSLRGQGFQGEKLFF.

This chain joins TRBV5-6 and TRBJ1-3; the D gene is possibly TRBD1 (5 bases). The germline V gene encodes CDR1 SGHDT and CDR2 YYEEEE. The CDR3 is 13 amino acids. Between the trimmed V and J ends, which lost 7 bases and 4 bases, there was a span of 12 bases. For the CDR3, the DNA is TGTGCCAGCCGGCGGGGGTCGGGAAACACCATATATTTT. It yields the protein CASRRGSGNTIYF.

This clone came up once. The genes are TRBV4-2 and TRBJ1-4; no clear D. The V gene lost 0 bases and the J gene lost 8 bases, with 4 bases spanning the gap. The CDR3 is 12 amino acids. The germline V gene encodes CDR1 LGHNA and CDR2 YNFKEQ. The CDR3 loop reads CASSQDREKLFF. DNA for the CDR3: TGTGCCAGCAGCCAAGATCGGGAAAAACTGTTTTTT.

This rearrangement joins TRBV14 to TRBJ2-3; TRBD2 aligns across 7 bases. CDR3 length: 14 residues. Germline V lookup: CDR1 SGHDN, CDR2 FVKESK. V was clipped by 2 bases and J by 6 bases; unmatched bases: 5. This chain's CDR3 is CASSQSSGFDTQYF. DNA of the CDR3: TGTGCCAGCAGCCAAAGTAGCGGGTTCGATACGCAGTATTTT.

The gene calls are TRBV28 and TRBJ2-7, with TRBD2 matching 12 bases. With 5 bases clipped from V and 3 bases from J, the junction kept 5 bases outside the gene matches. The CDR3 consists of 15 residues. The germline CDR1 and CDR2 sequences are MDHEN and SYDVKM. CDR3 in DNA: TGTGCCAGCAGTGACGGACTAGCGGGGCTCTACGAGCAGTACTTC. Translating it yields CASSDGLAGLYEQYF.

The chain combines TRBV28 with TRBJ1-1; TRBD1 is a possible D gene (5 bases). Germline loops: CDR1 MDHEN, CDR2 SYDVKM. V was pared by 1 base and J by 0 bases, with 12 bases between. The CDR3 is 16 amino acids. CDR3 DNA sequence: TGTGCCAGCAGTTTATATGGGGGGGGAATGAACACTGAAGCTTTCTTT. Translated: CASSLYGGGMNTEAFF.

V is TRBV27 and J is TRBJ2-7, with TRBD2 matching over 16 bases. The ends lost 4 bases at V and 3 bases at J; junction bases unmatched: 9. Looked up from germline, CDR1 is MNHEY and CDR2 is SMNVEV (reference sequence). This CDR3 has 18 residues. CDR3 nucleotides: TGTGCCAGCAGTTACTACCGTGGGACTAGCGGGGGGGTCTACGAGCAGTACTTC. This codes for CASSYYRGTSGGVYEQYF.

This rearrangement joins TRBV15 to TRBJ2-2; a possible D gene is TRBD1 (6 bases). CDR3 size: 15 residues. Germline loops: CDR1 LNHNV, CDR2 YYDKDF (reference sequence). Between the trimmed V and J ends, which lost 6 bases and 0 bases, there was a span of 11 bases. The CDR3 is CATRRDTTNTGELFF. In nucleotides, the CDR3 is TGTGCCACCAGGAGGGACACCACGAACACCGGGGAGCTGTTTTTT.

V and J are TRBV4-1 and TRBJ1-6; 8 bases align to TRBD1. Germline V gives CDR1 MGHRA, CDR2 YSYEKL. This CDR3 has 15 amino acids. V lost 6 bases and J lost 7; bases outside the gene matches: 8. The CDR3 loop reads CASRGPGQANSPLHF. The DNA of the CDR3 is TGCGCCAGCAGGGGACCGGGACAGGCGAATTCACCCCTCCACTTT.

The gene calls are TRBV6-5 and TRBJ1-2, with a weak D call TRBD1 (6 bases). Trimming left V 7 bases short and J 8 bases short, with 17 bases between. The CDR3 consists of 13 residues. Germline V gives CDR1 MNHEY, CDR2 SVGAGI. CDR3 sequence: CASTPGVGMGYTF. For the CDR3, the DNA is TGTGCCAGCACCCCAGGGGTGGGAATGGGCTACACCTTC.

This rearrangement joins TRBV27 to TRBJ2-2; D perhaps matches TRBD1 (5 bases). The ends were cut back, 6 bases at V and 3 bases at J, with 11 bases in the middle. The CDR3 consists of 14 residues. Germline values: CDR1 MNHEY, CDR2 SMNVEV (reference sequence). CDR3 DNA sequence: TGTGCCAGCAGGGTCGGCAGGGACACCGGGGAGCTGTTTTTT. It yields the protein CASRVGRDTGELFF.

The genes are TRBV11-1 and TRBJ2-1; 10 bases are shared with TRBD2. V trimming: 5 bases; J trimming: 0 bases; junction bases outside the gene matches: 7. This CDR3 has 17 amino acids. Germline V lookup: CDR1 SGHAT, CDR2 FQDESV (reference sequence). CDR3 coding DNA: TGTGCCAGCAGCCGGGGTAGCGGGGGGAGCTCCTACAATGAGCAGTTCTTC. Translated: CASSRGSGGSSYNEQFF.

V gene TRBV5-5 combines with J gene TRBJ2-7, with a weak D call TRBD1 (7 bases). Between the trimmed V and J ends, which lost 3 bases and 3 bases, there was a span of 16 bases. Looked up from germline, CDR1 is SGHKS and CDR2 is YYEKEE (reference sequence). The CDR3 has 15 residues. As DNA, the CDR3 is TGTGCCAGCAGCTCCAGGGGGGACACAGTCTACGAGCAGTACTTC. Translated, it gives CASSSRGDTVYEQYF.

This chain links TRBV9 with TRBJ2-6, with 8 positions matching TRBD1. This CDR3 has 17 residues. Trimming cost V 1 base and J 4 bases; bases outside gene matches: 7. Germline-derived CDR1 and CDR2 are SGDLS and YYNGEE. CDR3 region: CASSVPRQGTGANVLTF. In DNA, the CDR3 is TGTGCCAGCAGCGTACCGAGACAGGGGACCGGGGCCAACGTCCTGACTTTC. The variable domain in full, completed from reference TRBV9 and TRBJ2-6, reads DSGVTQTPKHLITATGQRVTLRCSPRSGDLSVYWYQQSLDQGLQFLIQYYNGEERAKGNILERFSAQQFPDLHSELNLSSLELGDSALYFCASSVPRQGTGANVLTFGAGSRLTVL.

This chain connects TRBV7-6 to TRBJ1-5; D unresolved. CDR1 is SGHVS and CDR2 is FNYEAQ in the germline V gene. V lost 1 base to trimming and J lost 5 bases, with 6 bases between them. CDR3 size: 13 residues. CDR3 loop: CASSLVVDQPQHF. The CDR3 nucleotides are TGTGCCAGCAGCTTAGTCGTTGATCAGCCCCAGCATTTT.

The chain joins TRBV7-2 to TRBJ1-2, with 7 bases matching TRBD1. The CDR3 contains 12 residues. Per the germline V gene, CDR1 is SGHTA and CDR2 is FQGNSA. After removal of 5 bases from V and 3 bases from J, the junction contained 0 bases not matched to a gene. As DNA, the CDR3 is TGTGCCAGCAGCCAGGGGGACTATGGCTACACCTTC. The encoded protein is CASSQGDYGYTF.

The chain employs TRBV30 and TRBJ2-5; 10 bases fit TRBD1. V was pared by 1 base and J by 0 bases, with 8 bases of the junction left unmatched. CDR3 length equals 17 residues. The germline V gene encodes CDR1 GTSNPN and CDR2 SVGIG (reference sequence). The CDR3 sequence: CAWSARLGTGDQETQYF. The CDR3 region has the DNA TGTGCCTGGAGTGCGAGATTAGGGACAGGGGACCAAGAGACCCAGTACTTC.

This clone was counted only a few times. This chain links TRBV6-1 with TRBJ1-1; D is uncertain. Germline V gene lookup returns CDR1 MNHNS and CDR2 SASEGT. This CDR3 has 16 amino acids. Trimming took 4 bases from V and 2 from J, leaving 17 bases between them. CDR3 bases: TGTGCCAGCAGTGTTAGTGGGAGCCGCGGTAACACTGAAGCTTTCTTT. It specifies CASSVSGSRGNTEAFF.